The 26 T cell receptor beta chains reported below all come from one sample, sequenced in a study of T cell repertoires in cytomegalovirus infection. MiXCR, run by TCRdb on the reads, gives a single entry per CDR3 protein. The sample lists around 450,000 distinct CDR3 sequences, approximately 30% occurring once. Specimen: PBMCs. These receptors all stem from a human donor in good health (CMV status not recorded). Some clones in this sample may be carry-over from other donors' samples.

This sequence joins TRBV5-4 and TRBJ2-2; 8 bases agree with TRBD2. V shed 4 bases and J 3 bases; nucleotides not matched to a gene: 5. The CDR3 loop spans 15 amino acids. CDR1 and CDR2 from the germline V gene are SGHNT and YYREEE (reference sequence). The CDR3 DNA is TGTGCCAGCAGCCCCGGGGGGGAATACACCGGGGAGCTGTTTTTT. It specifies CASSPGGEYTGELFF.

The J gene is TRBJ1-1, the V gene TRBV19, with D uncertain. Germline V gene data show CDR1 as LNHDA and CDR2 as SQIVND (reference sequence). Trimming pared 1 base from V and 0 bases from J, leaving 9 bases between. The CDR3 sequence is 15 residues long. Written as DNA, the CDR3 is TGTGCCAGTAGTATAGGGGCCGACCTGAACACTGAAGCTTTCTTT. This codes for CASSIGADLNTEAFF.

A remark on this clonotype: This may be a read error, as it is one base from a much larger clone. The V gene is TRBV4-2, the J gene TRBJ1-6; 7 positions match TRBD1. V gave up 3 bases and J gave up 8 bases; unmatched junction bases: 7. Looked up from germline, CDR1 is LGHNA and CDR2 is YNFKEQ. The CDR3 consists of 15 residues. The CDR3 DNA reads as TGTGCCAGCAGCCAGGGGGACAGTGGGGATTCACCCCTCCACTTT. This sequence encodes CASSQGDSGDSPLHF.

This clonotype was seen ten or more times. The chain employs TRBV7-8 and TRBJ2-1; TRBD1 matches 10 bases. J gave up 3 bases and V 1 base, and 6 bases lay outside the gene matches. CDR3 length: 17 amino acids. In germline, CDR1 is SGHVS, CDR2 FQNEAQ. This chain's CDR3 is CASSLVGWDRGYNEQFF. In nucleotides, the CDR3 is TGTGCCAGCAGCTTAGTGGGGTGGGACAGGGGCTACAATGAGCAGTTCTTC.

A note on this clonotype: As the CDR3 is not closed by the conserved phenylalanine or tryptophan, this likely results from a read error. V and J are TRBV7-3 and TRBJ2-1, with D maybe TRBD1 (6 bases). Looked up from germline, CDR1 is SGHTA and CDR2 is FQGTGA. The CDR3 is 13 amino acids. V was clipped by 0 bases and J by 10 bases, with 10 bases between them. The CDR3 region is CASSLTPTGEQFL. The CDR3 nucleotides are TGTGCCAGCAGCTTAACGCCGACAGGCGAGCAGTTCTTA.

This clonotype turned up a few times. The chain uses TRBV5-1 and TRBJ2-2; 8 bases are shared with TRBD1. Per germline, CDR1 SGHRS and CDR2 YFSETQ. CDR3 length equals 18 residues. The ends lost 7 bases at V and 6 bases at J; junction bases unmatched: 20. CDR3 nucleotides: TGCGCCAGCGGGGGGACAGGATCGACAGAGGGGGAATCCGGGGAGCTGTTTTTT. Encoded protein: CASGGTGSTEGESGELFF.

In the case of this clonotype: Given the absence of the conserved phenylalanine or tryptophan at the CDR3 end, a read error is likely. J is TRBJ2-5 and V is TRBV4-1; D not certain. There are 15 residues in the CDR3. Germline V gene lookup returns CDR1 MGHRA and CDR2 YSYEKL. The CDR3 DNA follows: TGCGCCAGCATCCAAGATCCGGATACCCAAGAGACCCAGTACTTA. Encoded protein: CASIQDPDTQETQYL.

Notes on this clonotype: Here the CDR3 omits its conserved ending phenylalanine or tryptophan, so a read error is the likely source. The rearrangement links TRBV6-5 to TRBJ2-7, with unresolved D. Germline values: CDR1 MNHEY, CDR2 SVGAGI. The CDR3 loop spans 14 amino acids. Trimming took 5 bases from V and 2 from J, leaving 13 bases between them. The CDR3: CASSASELAYEQYL. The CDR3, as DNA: TGTGCCAGCAGTGCCTCCGAGCTGGCCTACGAGCAGTACTTA.

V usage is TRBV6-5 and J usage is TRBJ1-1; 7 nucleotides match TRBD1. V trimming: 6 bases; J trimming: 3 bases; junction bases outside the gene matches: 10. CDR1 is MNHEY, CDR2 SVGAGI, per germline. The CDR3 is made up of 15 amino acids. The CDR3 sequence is CASSSLGGRDTEAFF. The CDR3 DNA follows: TGTGCCAGCAGCTCTCTAGGGGGCCGGGACACTGAAGCTTTCTTT.

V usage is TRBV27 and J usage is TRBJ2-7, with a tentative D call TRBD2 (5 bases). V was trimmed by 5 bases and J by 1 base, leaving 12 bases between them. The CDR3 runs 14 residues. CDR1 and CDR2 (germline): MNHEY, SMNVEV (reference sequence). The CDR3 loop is CASSQLVGSYEQYF. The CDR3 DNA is TGTGCCAGCAGTCAACTAGTTGGTTCCTACGAGCAGTACTTC.

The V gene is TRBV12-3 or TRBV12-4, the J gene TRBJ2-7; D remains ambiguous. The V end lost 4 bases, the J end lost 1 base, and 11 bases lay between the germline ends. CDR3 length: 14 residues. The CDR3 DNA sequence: TGTGCCAGCAGTTATGACGGGCGGTCCTACGAGCAGTACTTC. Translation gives CASSYDGRSYEQYF.

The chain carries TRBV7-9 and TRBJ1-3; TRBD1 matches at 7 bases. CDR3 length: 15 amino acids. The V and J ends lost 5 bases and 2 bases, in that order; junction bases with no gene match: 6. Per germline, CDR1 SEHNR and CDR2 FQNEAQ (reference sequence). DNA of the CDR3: TGTGCCAGCAGCCACAGGGGTATTCCTGGAAACACCATATATTTT. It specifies CASSHRGIPGNTIYF.

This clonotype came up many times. CDR3 sequence (DNA): TGTGCCAGCAGCCTCCGAGGAGCGGGGGAGCAGTACTTC. Translating it yields CASSLRGAGEQYF. The chain carries TRBV7-2 and TRBJ2-7; 7 bases map to TRBD2. The CDR3 is made up of 13 amino acids. Germline assignment: CDR1 SGHTA and CDR2 FQGNSA. Trimming took 5 bases from V and 7 from J; bases not matched to a gene: 8.

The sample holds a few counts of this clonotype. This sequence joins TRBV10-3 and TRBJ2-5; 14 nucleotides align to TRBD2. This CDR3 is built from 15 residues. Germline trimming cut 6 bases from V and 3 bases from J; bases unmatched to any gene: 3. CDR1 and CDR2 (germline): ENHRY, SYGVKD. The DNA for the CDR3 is TGTGCCATCAGCTCGGGACTAGCGGGGGAAGAGACCCAGTACTTC. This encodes CAISSGLAGEETQYF.

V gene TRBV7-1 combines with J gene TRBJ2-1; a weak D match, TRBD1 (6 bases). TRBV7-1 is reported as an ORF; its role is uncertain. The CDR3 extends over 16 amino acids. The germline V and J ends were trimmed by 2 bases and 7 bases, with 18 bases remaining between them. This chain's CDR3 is CASSSPWTVGLNEQFF. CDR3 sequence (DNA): TGTGCCAGCAGCTCACCGTGGACAGTGGGCTTAAATGAGCAGTTCTTC.

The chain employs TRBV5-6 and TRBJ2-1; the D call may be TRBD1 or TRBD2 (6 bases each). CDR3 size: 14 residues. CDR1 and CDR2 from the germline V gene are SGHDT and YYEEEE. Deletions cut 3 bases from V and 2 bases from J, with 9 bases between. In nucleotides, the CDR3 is TGTGCCAGCAGCTGGGGGGACACCTACAATGAGCAGTTCTTC. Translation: CASSWGDTYNEQFF.

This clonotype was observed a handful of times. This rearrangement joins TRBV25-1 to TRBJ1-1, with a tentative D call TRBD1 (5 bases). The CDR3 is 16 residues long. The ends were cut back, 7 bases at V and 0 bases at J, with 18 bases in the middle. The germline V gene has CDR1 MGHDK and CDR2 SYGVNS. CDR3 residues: CASKFGDGGMNTEAFF. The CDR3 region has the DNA TGTGCCAGCAAATTTGGGGACGGAGGCATGAACACTGAAGCTTTCTTT.

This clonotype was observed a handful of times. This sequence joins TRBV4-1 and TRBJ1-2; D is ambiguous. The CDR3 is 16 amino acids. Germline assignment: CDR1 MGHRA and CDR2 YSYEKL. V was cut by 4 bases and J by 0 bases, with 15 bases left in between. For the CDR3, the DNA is TGCGCCAGCAGCCCTTCTATGGCCGCAACTAACTATGGCTACACCTTC. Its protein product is CASSPSMAATNYGYTF.

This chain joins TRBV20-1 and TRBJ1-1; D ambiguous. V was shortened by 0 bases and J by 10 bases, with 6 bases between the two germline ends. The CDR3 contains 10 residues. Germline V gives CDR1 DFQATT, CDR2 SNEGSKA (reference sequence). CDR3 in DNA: TGCAGTGCTAGAGAGGGTGGAGCTTTCTTT. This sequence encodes CSAREGGAFF.

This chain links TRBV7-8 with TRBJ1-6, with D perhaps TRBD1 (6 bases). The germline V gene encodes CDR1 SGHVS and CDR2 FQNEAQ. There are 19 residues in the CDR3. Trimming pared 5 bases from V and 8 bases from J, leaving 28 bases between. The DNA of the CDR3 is TGTGCCAGCAGCCCGGTTACAGGGTACACAAGGGCTCAACATTCACCCCTCCACTTT. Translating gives CASSPVTGYTRAQHSPLHF. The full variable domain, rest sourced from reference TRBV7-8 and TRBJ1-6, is GAGVSQSPRYKVAKRGQDVALRCDPISGHVSLFWYQQALGQGPEFLTYFQNEAQLDKSGLPSDRFFAERPEGSVSTLKIQRTQQEDSAVYLCASSPVTGYTRAQHSPLHFGNGTRLTVT.

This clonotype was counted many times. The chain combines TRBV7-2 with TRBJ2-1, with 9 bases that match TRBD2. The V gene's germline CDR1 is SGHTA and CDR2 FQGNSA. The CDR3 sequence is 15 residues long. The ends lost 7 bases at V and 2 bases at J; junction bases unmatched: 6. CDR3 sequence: CASTLAGTAYNEQFF. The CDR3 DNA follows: TGTGCCAGCACCCTAGCGGGGACCGCCTACAATGAGCAGTTCTTC.

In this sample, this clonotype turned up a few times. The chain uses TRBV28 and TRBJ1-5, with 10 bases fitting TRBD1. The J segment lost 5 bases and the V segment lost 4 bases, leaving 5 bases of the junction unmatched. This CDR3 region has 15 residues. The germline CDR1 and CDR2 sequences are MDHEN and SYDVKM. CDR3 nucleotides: TGTGCCAGCAGTTCGGGGACAGGGGCCGATCAGCCCCAGCATTTT. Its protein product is CASSSGTGADQPQHF.

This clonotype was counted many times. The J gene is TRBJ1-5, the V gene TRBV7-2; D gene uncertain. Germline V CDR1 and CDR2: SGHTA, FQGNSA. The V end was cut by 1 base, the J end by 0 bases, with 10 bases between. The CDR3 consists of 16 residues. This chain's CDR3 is CASSLVPGSSNQPQHF. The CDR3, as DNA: TGTGCCAGCAGCTTAGTTCCAGGCTCTAGCAATCAGCCCCAGCATTTT.

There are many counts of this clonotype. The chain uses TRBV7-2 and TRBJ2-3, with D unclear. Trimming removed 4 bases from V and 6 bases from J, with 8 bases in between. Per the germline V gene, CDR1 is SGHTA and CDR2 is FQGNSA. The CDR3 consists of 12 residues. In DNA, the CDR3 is TGTGCCAGCAGCTCCCGGGTGGATACGCAGTATTTT. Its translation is CASSSRVDTQYF.

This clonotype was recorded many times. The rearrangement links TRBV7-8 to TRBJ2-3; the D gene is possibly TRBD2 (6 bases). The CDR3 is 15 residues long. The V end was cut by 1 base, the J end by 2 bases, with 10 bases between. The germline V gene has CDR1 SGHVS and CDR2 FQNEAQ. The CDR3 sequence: CASSLGWGDTDTQYF. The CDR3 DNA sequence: TGTGCCAGCAGCTTAGGATGGGGGGACACAGATACGCAGTATTTT. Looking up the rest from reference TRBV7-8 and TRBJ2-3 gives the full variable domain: GAGVSQSPRYKVAKRGQDVALRCDPISGHVSLFWYQQALGQGPEFLTYFQNEAQLDKSGLPSDRFFAERPEGSVSTLKIQRTQQEDSAVYLCASSLGWGDTDTQYFGPGTRLTVL.

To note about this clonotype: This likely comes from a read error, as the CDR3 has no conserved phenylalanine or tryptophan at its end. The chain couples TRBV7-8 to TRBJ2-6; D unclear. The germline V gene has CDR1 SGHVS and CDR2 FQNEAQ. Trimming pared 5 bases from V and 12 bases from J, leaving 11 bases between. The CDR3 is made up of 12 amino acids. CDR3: CASSPVAPVLTV. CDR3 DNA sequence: TGTGCCAGCAGCCCCGTCGCTCCCGTCCTGACTGTC.